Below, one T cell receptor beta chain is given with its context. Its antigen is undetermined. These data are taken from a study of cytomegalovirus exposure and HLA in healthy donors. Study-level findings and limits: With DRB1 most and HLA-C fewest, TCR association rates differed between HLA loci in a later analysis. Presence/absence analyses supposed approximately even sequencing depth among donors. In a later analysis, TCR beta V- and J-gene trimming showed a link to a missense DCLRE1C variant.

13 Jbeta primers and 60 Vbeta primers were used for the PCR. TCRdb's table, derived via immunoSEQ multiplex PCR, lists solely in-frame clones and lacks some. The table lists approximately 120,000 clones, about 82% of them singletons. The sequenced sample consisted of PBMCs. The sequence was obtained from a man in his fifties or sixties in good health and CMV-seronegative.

CDR3 residues: CASSPDRANTEAFF. As DNA, the CDR3 is TGTGCCAGCAGCCCTGACAGGGCCAACACTGAAGCTTTCTTT. The chain combines TRBV7-9 with TRBJ1-1, with 7 bases matching TRBD1. The V and J ends lost 5 bases and 2 bases, in that order; junction bases with no gene match: 5. The CDR3 has 14 amino acids. Looked up from germline, CDR1 is SEHNR and CDR2 is FQNEAQ (reference sequence).